This section outlines one T cell receptor (beta chain) sequence together with its context. The data stem from a study of blood T cell repertoires in COVID-19. The overall study: The samples span acute and convalescent COVID-19 from the United States, Italy and Spain. From T cells, B-cell-depleted T cells, or PBMCs came the material, which was cDNA or gDNA.

The CDR3 sequence is 13 residues long. Trimming removed 3 bases from V and 9 bases from J, with 14 bases in between. The germline V gene encodes CDR1 SGHAT and CDR2 FQDESV (reference sequence). Source study methods: Nucleated cell counts were estimated from reference gene primer amplification. Using immunoSEQ multiplex PCR, the repertoire was profiled, and TCRdb retains in-frame clones only, with some absent. V, J and clone size are those of that table, while D and trimming were read from the DNA. The data contain hundreds of thousands of clones, 88% of them singletons. The clonotype originates from a woman aged 45-60 years who had recovered from COVID-19. The V call is TRBV11-1, the J call TRBJ1-1; D remains ambiguous. The sample comprised PBMCs or T cells enriched from blood (not recorded which). CDR3 protein: CASSLRGSHKAFF. DNA for the CDR3: TGTGCCAGCAGCTTGCGCGGGTCTCATAAAGCTTTCTTT.